Each of the 28 T cell receptor beta chains below was sequenced from the same sample in a study of blood T cell repertoires in COVID-19. Measured with immunoSEQ multiplex PCR; TCRdb has only the in-frame clones, and not every one. The sample has 180,000 or so clones; 70% to 90% are singletons. Sequencing was carried out using peripheral blood. These receptors came from a man in his forties or fifties who had recovered from COVID-19.

A single count supports this clone. Here the CDR3 reads CASSQDHGRRPSYEQYF. The CDR3 region has the DNA TGCGCCAGCAGCCAAGATCATGGCAGGCGACCTTCCTACGAGCAGTACTTC. The chain joins TRBV4-3 to TRBJ2-7; D is unclear. CDR1 and CDR2 (germline): LGHNA, YSLEER. V was shortened by 0 bases and J by 1 base, with 16 bases between the two germline ends. This CDR3 region has 17 residues.

The V and J genes are TRBV3-1 (or the pseudogene TRBV3-2) and TRBJ1-2, with no clear D. The CDR3 is made up of 14 amino acids. Trimming cost V 1 base and J 4 bases, with 10 bases left between them. Germline assignment: CDR1 LGHDT and CDR2 YNNKEL (reference sequence). The CDR3 spells CASSQVAATYGYTF. The CDR3 DNA sequence: TGTGCCAGCAGCCAAGTGGCCGCAACCTATGGCTACACCTTC.

The rearrangement uses TRBV7-9 and TRBJ1-1; TRBD1 might be the D (6 bases). The CDR3 contains 14 residues. The V and J ends lost 6 bases and 6 bases respectively, with 17 bases between them. CDR1 is SEHNR and CDR2 is FQNEAQ in the germline V gene (reference sequence). As DNA, the CDR3 is TGTGCCAGCAGTCGGGACATCGATGTATCTGAAGCTTTCTTT. Amino acid sequence: CASSRDIDVSEAFF.

The gene calls are TRBV6-5 and TRBJ2-3; D call uncertain. Trimming left V 0 bases short and J 6 bases short, with 7 bases between. The CDR3 length is 13 residues. CDR1 and CDR2 (germline): MNHEY, SVGAGI. The CDR3 loop reads CASSYSSRDTQYF. As DNA, the CDR3 is TGTGCCAGCAGTTACTCGAGTCGGGATACGCAGTATTTT.

The CDR3 bases are TGCGCCAGCACAGGACCCGGGGGACAGGGGCCCCACGAGCAGTACTTC. Translation: CASTGPGGQGPHEQYF. The chain joins TRBV5-1 to TRBJ2-7; 10 bases match TRBD1. CDR1 and CDR2 (germline): SGHRS, YFSETQ. Trimming at V came to 6 bases and at J to 5 bases, leaving 14 bases not matched to a gene. This CDR3 has 16 amino acids.

This clone has just a few counts. The rearrangement links TRBV7-2 to TRBJ2-5, with 7 nucleotides matching TRBD1. Germline-derived CDR1 and CDR2 are SGHTA and FQGNSA. Trimming cost V 1 base and J 1 base; bases outside gene matches: 0. This CDR3 spans 14 amino acids. The CDR3 nucleotides read TGTGCCAGCAGCTTAGGACAGGGCCAAGAGACCCAGTACTTC. It yields the protein CASSLGQGQETQYF.

This clone was detected a few times. This chain uses TRBV19 with TRBJ1-6; D is ambiguous. Between the trimmed V and J ends, which lost 8 bases and 12 bases, there was a span of 14 bases. The germline V gene encodes CDR1 LNHDA and CDR2 SQIVND (reference sequence). The CDR3 contains 12 residues. In DNA form, the CDR3 reads TGTGCCAGTTCCTCCTCCGGGGAACCCCTCCACTTT. It is translated as CASSSSGEPLHF.

J is TRBJ1-2 and V is TRBV12-5; no reliable D call. Germline values: CDR1 LGHNT, CDR2 FRNRAP. Trimming shortened V by 7 bases and J by 4 bases, and 13 bases separated the two germline ends. This CDR3 region has 13 residues. CDR3 DNA: TGTGCTAGTGTGGAGGGAAGCGGCTATGGCTACACCTTC. This translates into CASVEGSGYGYTF.

The rearrangement links TRBV14 to TRBJ2-1, with 8 positions matching TRBD1. The germline CDR1 and CDR2 sequences are SGHDN and FVKESK. Trimming removed 3 bases from V and 0 bases from J; junction bases left unmatched: 4. This CDR3 is 16 amino acids long. CDR3: CASSHLQGGSYNEQFF. The CDR3 DNA follows: TGTGCCAGCAGCCACCTACAGGGGGGCTCCTACAATGAGCAGTTCTTC.

The sample holds a few counts of this clone. The V gene is TRBV27, the J gene TRBJ2-3; D gene ambiguous. V shed 6 bases and J shed 4 bases, with 17 bases lying between them. CDR1 and CDR2 from the germline V gene are MNHEY and SMNVEV (reference sequence). The CDR3 covers 15 residues. The CDR3 sequence: CASRPTSDFSDTQYF. The DNA for the CDR3 is TGTGCCAGCAGGCCGACCTCTGACTTTTCAGATACGCAGTATTTT.

The V gene is TRBV28, the J gene TRBJ1-1, with D possibly matching TRBD1 (5 bases). Germline CDR1 and CDR2: MDHEN and SYDVKM. The CDR3 consists of 13 residues. The CDR3, as DNA: TGTGCGGGCCAGGGTCAAATGAACACTGAAGCTTTCTTT. It encodes CAGQGQMNTEAFF.

The V gene is TRBV6-8, the J gene TRBJ2-2, with 9 nucleotides matching TRBD2. J gave up 5 bases and V 5 bases, and 12 bases lay outside the gene matches. The V gene's germline CDR1 is MNHGY and CDR2 SAAAGT. The CDR3 is 17 amino acids. The CDR3 sequence is CASSTPPRREGTGELFF. CDR3 DNA: TGTGCCAGCAGTACCCCACCGAGGCGGGAGGGGACCGGGGAGCTGTTTTTT.

In its sample, this clone was seen a few times. The chain uses TRBV15 and TRBJ2-7, with 16 bases lining up with TRBD2. The germline V gene encodes CDR1 LNHNV and CDR2 YYDKDF (reference sequence). Germline trimming cut 1 base from V and 2 bases from J; bases unmatched to any gene: 2. This CDR3 is built from 17 residues. The CDR3 sequence is CATSRVGTSGGAYEQYF. The DNA for the CDR3 is TGTGCCACCAGCAGAGTCGGGACTAGCGGGGGGGCCTACGAGCAGTACTTC.

This clone was recorded once. The chain employs TRBV7-8 and TRBJ2-7; no reliable D call. Trimming pared 0 bases from V and 2 bases from J, leaving 5 bases between. The germline gives CDR1 SGHVS, CDR2 FQNEAQ. The CDR3 has 13 amino acids. The CDR3 DNA reads as TGTGCCAGCAGCTTAGCCGAGGCCTACGAGCAGTACTTC. Its protein is CASSLAEAYEQYF.

This chain links TRBV5-4 with TRBJ2-2, with 15 bases lining up with TRBD2. Germline V lookup: CDR1 SGHNT, CDR2 YYREEE (reference sequence). CDR3 length equals 19 residues. Trimming removed 4 bases from V and 3 bases from J; junction bases left unmatched: 10. The CDR3 DNA follows: TGTGCCAGCAGCCTCTGGACTAGCGGGAGGGGTTTAGACACCGGGGAGCTGTTTTTT. This encodes CASSLWTSGRGLDTGELFF.

J is TRBJ1-6 and V is TRBV6-5; D is perhaps TRBD1 (6 bases). V lost 8 bases and J 5 bases, leaving 16 bases between the germline ends. The CDR3 has 15 residues. The germline gives CDR1 MNHEY, CDR2 SVGAGI. CDR3 bases: TGTGCCAGCTCACCCGGGGACACCAATAATTCACCCCTCCACTTT. Protein: CASSPGDTNNSPLHF.

The V and J genes are TRBV6-5 and TRBJ2-7; 9 nucleotides match TRBD1. Germline V gene lookup returns CDR1 MNHEY and CDR2 SVGAGI. The CDR3 covers 16 residues. The V gene end was trimmed by 2 bases and the J gene end by 3 bases; junction bases not matched to a gene: 8. The CDR3 DNA reads as TGTGCCAGCAGTTACGTGGGGACAGGGTACTTCTACGAGCAGTACTTC. It yields the protein CASSYVGTGYFYEQYF.

This clone is a singleton in its sample. This chain joins TRBV3-1 (or the pseudogene TRBV3-2) and TRBJ2-1; 7 nucleotides align to TRBD1. The CDR3 is 15 amino acids. Germline loops: CDR1 LGHDT, CDR2 YNNKEL (reference sequence). The V and J ends lost 5 bases and 4 bases, in that order; junction bases with no gene match: 8. The CDR3 is CASSVTGTVYNEQFF. The CDR3 DNA sequence: TGTGCCAGCAGCGTCACCGGGACAGTATACAATGAGCAGTTCTTC.

The sample holds a few counts of this clone. This chain connects TRBV4-3 to TRBJ2-2; TRBD1 aligns across 9 bases. The CDR3 has 17 residues. V was clipped by 0 bases and J by 6 bases; unmatched bases: 8. Germline CDR1 is LGHNA and CDR2 is YSLEER. The CDR3 DNA sequence: TGCGCCAGCAGCCAAGATCGGGGACAGGGCCGGTCCGGGGAGCTGTTTTTT. Encoded protein: CASSQDRGQGRSGELFF.

The chain joins TRBV7-8 to TRBJ2-5; 7 bases are a match to TRBD1. The V and J ends lost 5 bases and 5 bases, in that order; junction bases with no gene match: 14. The CDR3 sequence is 16 residues long. Germline lookup yields CDR1 SGHVS and CDR2 FQNEAQ. In DNA form, the CDR3 reads TGTGCCAGCAGCCCTTCGACAGGGATTGTATTGGAGACCCAGTACTTC. Its protein is CASSPSTGIVLETQYF.

The chain joins TRBV7-2 to TRBJ1-2, with 7 nucleotides matching TRBD1. The V segment lost 5 bases and the J segment 0 bases; nucleotides outside the gene matches: 6. Germline CDR1 is SGHTA and CDR2 is FQGNSA. This CDR3 contains 15 residues. The CDR3: CASSLDRAANYGYTF. The CDR3 DNA reads TGTGCCAGCAGCCTAGACAGGGCAGCTAACTATGGCTACACCTTC.

The chain is built from TRBV11-1 and TRBJ2-2; a possible D gene is TRBD1 (6 bases). CDR1 and CDR2 from the germline V gene are SGHAT and FQDESV (reference sequence). Trimming took off 5 bases at V and 5 bases at J, with 9 bases between the two ends. The CDR3 extends over 13 amino acids. CDR3 sequence reads: CASSGGVTGELFF. DNA of the CDR3: TGTGCCAGCAGCGGGGGCGTTACCGGGGAGCTGTTTTTT. The full variable domain, rest sourced from reference TRBV11-1 and TRBJ2-2, is EAEVAQSPRYKITEKSQAVAFWCDPISGHATLYWYRQILGQGPELLVQFQDESVVDDSQLPKDRFSAERLKGVDSTLKIQPAELGDSAMYLCASSGGVTGELFFGEGSRLTVL.

The chain has TRBV5-4 and TRBJ2-7; D is unresolved. V lost 0 bases and J 0 bases, leaving 13 bases between the germline ends. The CDR3 loop spans 16 amino acids. Germline loops: CDR1 SGHNT, CDR2 YYREEE (reference sequence). DNA for the CDR3: TGTGCCAGCAGCTTGGGCGCTAGTGAGAGCTCCTACGAGCAGTACTTC. This translates into CASSLGASESSYEQYF.

This clone was detected once. This chain connects TRBV6-5 to TRBJ2-5; 7 bases map to TRBD2. The germline V gene encodes CDR1 MNHEY and CDR2 SVGAGI. V lost 10 bases, J lost 1 base, and 6 bases stayed unmatched. This CDR3 contains 13 residues. The CDR3 sequence is CATGGRPQETQYF. DNA of the CDR3: TGTGCCACCGGGGGGAGGCCCCAAGAGACCCAGTACTTC.

This clone was counted between two and nine times. One end of the junction fails to match germline, which may point to a read error. V and J are TRBV2 and TRBJ1-5; possible D gene TRBD1, 5 bases. The CDR3 is made up of 14 amino acids. Germline-derived CDR1 and CDR2 are SNHLY and FYNNEI. For the CDR3, the DNA is TGTGCCAGCAGGGAAGGGGAGGGAAATCAGCCCCAGCATTTT. It yields the protein CASREGEGNQPQHF. Filled out from reference TRBV2 and TRBJ1-5, the complete variable domain reads EPEVTQTPSHQVTQMGQEVILRCVPISNHLYFYWYRQILGQKVEFLVSFYNNEISEKSEIFDDQFSVERPDGSNFTLKIRSTKLEDSAMYFCASREGEGNQPQHFGDGTRLSIL.

V gene TRBV9 combines with J gene TRBJ2-5, with TRBD1 identical over 8 bases. The J segment lost 3 bases and the V segment lost 4 bases, leaving 2 bases of the junction unmatched. Per the germline V gene, CDR1 is SGDLS and CDR2 is YYNGEE. This CDR3 is built from 13 residues. CDR3 loop: CASSLQGEETQYF. In DNA, the CDR3 is TGTGCCAGCAGCTTACAGGGGGAAGAGACCCAGTACTTC.

The chain recombines TRBV4-1 with TRBJ1-4; D remains unclear. CDR1 is MGHRA, CDR2 YSYEKL, per germline. V was cut by 6 bases and J by 6 bases, with 14 bases left in between. The CDR3 loop spans 14 amino acids. DNA of the CDR3: TGCGCCAGCAGACCCGGGAGGACGTATGAAAAACTGTTTTTT. It translates to CASRPGRTYEKLFF.

The rearrangement joins TRBV5-6 to TRBJ2-5, with TRBD1 matching over 8 bases. The trim removed 4 bases at V and 4 bases at J, leaving 3 bases unmatched. Germline assignment: CDR1 SGHDT and CDR2 YYEEEE. This CDR3 has 13 amino acids. The CDR3 DNA follows: TGTGCCAGCAGCGGCAGGGGGCCAGAGACCCAGTACTTC. Translation gives CASSGRGPETQYF.